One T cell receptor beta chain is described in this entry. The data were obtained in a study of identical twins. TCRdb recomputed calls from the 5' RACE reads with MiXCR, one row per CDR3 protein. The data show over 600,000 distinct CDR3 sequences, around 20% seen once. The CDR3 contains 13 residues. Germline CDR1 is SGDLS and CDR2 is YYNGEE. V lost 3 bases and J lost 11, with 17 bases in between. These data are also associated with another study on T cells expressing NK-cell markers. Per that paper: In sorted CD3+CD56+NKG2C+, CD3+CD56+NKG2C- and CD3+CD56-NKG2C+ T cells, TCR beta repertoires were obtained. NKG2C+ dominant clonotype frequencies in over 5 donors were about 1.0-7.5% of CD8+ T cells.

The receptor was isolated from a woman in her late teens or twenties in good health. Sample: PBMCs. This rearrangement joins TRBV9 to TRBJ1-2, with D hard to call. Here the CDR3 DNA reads TGTGCCAGCAGCGAAAGCTCGACCGGGGTGTACACCTTC. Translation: CASSESSTGVYTF.